These T cell receptor beta chains were read from a single sample in a study of cytomegalovirus exposure and HLA in healthy donors. Profiled with immunoSEQ multiplex PCR; TCRdb holds only in-frame clones, not every one. The repertoire holds about 110,000 clones, more than 65% seen once, with about 4.3% in the top ten. The material sequenced was PBMCs. These receptor sequences come from a male donor in good health and CMV-seronegative. CDR3s include the opening cysteine and the closing phenylalanine or tryptophan. D genes are given only for firm matches. Not all rows give a size; the values are once, few, many and, for expanded clones, a class.

V gene,CDR3 length,D gene,clone size,J gene,CDR3 protein,CDR3 DNA
TRBV5-6,13,-,-,TRBJ2-2,CASSLAGVGELFF,TGTGCCAGCAGCTTGGCAGGGGTCGGGGAGCTGTTTTTT
TRBV7-9,13,TRBD2,-,TRBJ2-7,CASSLGGGGEQYF,TGTGCCAGCAGCTTAGGGGGGGGTGGCGAGCAGTACTTC
TRBV5-1,17,-,-,TRBJ2-3,CASSGRGAGLVGDTQYF,TGCGCCAGCAGCGGGCGAGGAGCAGGACTGGTTGGAGATACGCAGTATTTT
TRBV14,15,TRBD1,few,TRBJ2-5,CASSHRTGGRETQYF,TGTGCCAGCAGCCATAGGACAGGGGGCCGGGAGACCCAGTACTTC
TRBV19,14,-,-,TRBJ1-5,CASHRGLDNQPQHF,TGTGCCAGTCACCGCGGGCTGGACAATCAGCCCCAGCATTTT
TRBV27,14,TRBD2,-,TRBJ2-1,CASSSGGLLNEQFF,TGTGCCAGCAGTTCGGGGGGACTACTCAATGAGCAGTTCTTC
TRBV7-9,15,-,few,TRBJ1-3,CASSSSGTGLITIYF,TGTGCCAGCAGCTCATCCGGGACGGGACTCATCACCATATATTTT
TRBV18,13,-,-,TRBJ1-4,CASSPDSNEKLFF,TGTGCCAGCTCACCAGACAGTAATGAAAAACTGTTTTTT
TRBV12-2,15,-,few,TRBJ2-7,CASRFFSGRVYEQYF,TGTGCAAGTCGCTTCTTTAGCGGGAGAGTCTACGAGCAGTACTTC
TRBV30,15,TRBD1,-,TRBJ2-6,CGKGQGVAGANVLTF,TGTGGAAAGGGACAGGGTGTGGCTGGGGCCAACGTCCTGACTTTC
TRBV15,18,TRBD1,-,TRBJ1-5,CATSSAGGDRGLNQPQHF,TGTGCCACCAGCAGTGCTGGGGGGGACAGGGGGCTTAATCAGCCCCAGCATTTT
TRBV7-9,13,-,-,TRBJ2-3,CASSFGSADTQYF,TGTGCCAGCAGCTTTGGGAGTGCAGATACGCAGTATTTT
TRBV27,13,-,-,TRBJ1-2,CASTTVRGGGYTF,TGTGCCAGCACCACGGTAAGGGGAGGCGGCTACACCTTC
TRBV5-4,15,TRBD2,-,TRBJ2-1,CASSLTSGPGDEQFF,TGTGCCAGCAGCCTTACTAGCGGACCTGGGGATGAGCAGTTCTTC
TRBV10-2,15,-,once,TRBJ1-5,CASSESSRLNQPQHF,TGCGCCAGCAGTGAGTCTTCAAGACTGAATCAGCCCCAGCATTTT
TRBV6-4,13,-,-,TRBJ2-1,CASSDSEANEQFF,TGTGCCAGCAGTGACTCGGAAGCGAATGAGCAGTTCTTC